These 11 T cell receptor beta chains were sequenced from one sample in a study of relationships among human T cell subsets. TCR alpha and beta CDR3s were amplified from mRNA by semiquantitative ARM-PCR. ARM-PCR used tagged nested gene-specific primers, then communal superprimers for exponential amplification. TCRdb recomputed calls from the multiplex PCR reads with MiXCR, one row per CDR3 protein. Of about 4,700 distinct CDR3 sequences listed, 75% to 80% are singletons. The sequenced material came from total T cells sorted from blood. These receptors were obtained from a man in his forties in good health.

This CDR3 is CASSDRGSTDTQYF. DNA of the CDR3: TGTGCCAGCAGTGACCGGGGGAGCACAGATACGCAGTATTTT. This chain uses TRBV6-4 with TRBJ2-3; a possible D gene is TRBD2 (6 bases). Trimming shortened V by 2 bases and J by 0 bases, and 6 bases separated the two germline ends. The V gene's germline CDR1 is MRHNA and CDR2 SNTAGT. The CDR3 contains 14 residues.

V usage is TRBV12-3 or TRBV12-4 and J usage is TRBJ1-2; D gene ambiguous. This CDR3 spans 12 amino acids. Trimming pared 7 bases from V and 7 bases from J, leaving 13 bases between. In DNA form, the CDR3 reads TGTGCCAGCACCTACGGACTGTTTGGCTACACCTTC. It translates to CASTYGLFGYTF.

This chain links TRBV30 with TRBJ2-7; 15 nucleotides match TRBD2. The CDR3 length is 15 residues. The trim removed 4 bases at V and 4 bases at J, leaving 5 bases unmatched. The germline V gene has CDR1 GTSNPN and CDR2 SVGIG (reference sequence). CDR3 coding DNA: TGTGCCTGGACCATAGGACTAGCGGGAGGGTACGAGCAGTACTTC. Translation gives CAWTIGLAGGYEQYF.

This clonotype was observed a few times. The chain couples TRBV6-6 to TRBJ1-1; D unclear. Trimming took 4 bases from V and 6 from J, leaving 9 bases between them. Germline loops: CDR1 MNHNY, CDR2 SVGAGI (reference sequence). The CDR3 is 12 amino acids. This chain's CDR3 is CASSSLRAEAFF. CDR3 nucleotide sequence: TGTGCCAGCAGTTCCCTTCGAGCTGAAGCTTTCTTT.

This chain uses TRBV27 with TRBJ2-7; D uncertain. The germline V gene has CDR1 MNHEY and CDR2 SMNVEV (reference sequence). V shed 0 bases and J shed 6 bases, with 3 bases lying between them. The CDR3 runs to 11 residues. The CDR3 sequence is CASSLSTEQYF. The CDR3 DNA follows: TGTGCCAGCAGTTTATCGACCGAGCAGTACTTC.

This clonotype came up a few times. This sequence joins TRBV12-3 or TRBV12-4 and TRBJ1-3; D not certain. The CDR3 extends over 14 amino acids. V was shortened by 2 bases and J by 0 bases, with 5 bases between the two germline ends. The CDR3 protein is CASSLTDSGNTIYF. CDR3 DNA sequence: TGTGCCAGCAGTTTAACGGACTCTGGAAACACCATATATTTT.

The chain carries TRBV28 and TRBJ2-5; D not resolved. The CDR3 consists of 14 residues. Germline V gene sequence: CDR1 MDHEN, CDR2 SYDVKM. The germline V and J ends were trimmed by 10 bases and 6 bases, with 21 bases remaining between them. The CDR3 DNA sequence: TGTGCCATCGGTCGGATCCCCGGCGGAAAGACCCAGTACTTC. Residues: CAIGRIPGGKTQYF.

The chain combines TRBV12-3 or TRBV12-4 with TRBJ2-7; D is unclear. Trimming left V 3 bases short and J 3 bases short, with 9 bases between. There are 13 residues in the CDR3. The CDR3 DNA is TGTGCCAGCAGTTTTGGTAGCCTCTACGAGCAGTACTTC. Amino acids: CASSFGSLYEQYF.

This clonotype was found a few times. This sequence joins TRBV6-5 and TRBJ2-1; the match to TRBD2 covers 8 bases. CDR1 MNHEY and CDR2 SVGAGI come from the germline V gene. V trimming: 3 bases; J trimming: 0 bases; junction bases outside the gene matches: 1. The CDR3 totals 15 residues. The CDR3 protein is CASSYSGASYNEQFF. The CDR3 DNA is TGTGCCAGCAGTTATAGCGGGGCCTCCTACAATGAGCAGTTCTTC.

This clonotype was found a few times. The chain joins TRBV18 to TRBJ2-5; D is unresolved. Trimming stripped 4 bases from V and 2 bases from J, with 2 bases between. This CDR3 is 11 amino acids long. The germline CDR1 and CDR2 sequences are KGHSH and LQKENI. The CDR3 sequence: CASSLQETQYF. CDR3 nucleotides: TGTGCCAGCTCACTTCAAGAGACCCAGTACTTC.

The chain joins TRBV11-2 to TRBJ2-1, with D possibly being TRBD1 (6 bases). Germline-derived CDR1 and CDR2 are SGHAT and FQNNGV. V was pared by 5 bases and J by 8 bases, with 16 bases between. The CDR3 covers 14 residues. The CDR3 protein is CASSEHRDMDEQFF. The DNA for the CDR3 is TGTGCCAGCAGCGAACACAGGGATATGGATGAGCAGTTCTTC.